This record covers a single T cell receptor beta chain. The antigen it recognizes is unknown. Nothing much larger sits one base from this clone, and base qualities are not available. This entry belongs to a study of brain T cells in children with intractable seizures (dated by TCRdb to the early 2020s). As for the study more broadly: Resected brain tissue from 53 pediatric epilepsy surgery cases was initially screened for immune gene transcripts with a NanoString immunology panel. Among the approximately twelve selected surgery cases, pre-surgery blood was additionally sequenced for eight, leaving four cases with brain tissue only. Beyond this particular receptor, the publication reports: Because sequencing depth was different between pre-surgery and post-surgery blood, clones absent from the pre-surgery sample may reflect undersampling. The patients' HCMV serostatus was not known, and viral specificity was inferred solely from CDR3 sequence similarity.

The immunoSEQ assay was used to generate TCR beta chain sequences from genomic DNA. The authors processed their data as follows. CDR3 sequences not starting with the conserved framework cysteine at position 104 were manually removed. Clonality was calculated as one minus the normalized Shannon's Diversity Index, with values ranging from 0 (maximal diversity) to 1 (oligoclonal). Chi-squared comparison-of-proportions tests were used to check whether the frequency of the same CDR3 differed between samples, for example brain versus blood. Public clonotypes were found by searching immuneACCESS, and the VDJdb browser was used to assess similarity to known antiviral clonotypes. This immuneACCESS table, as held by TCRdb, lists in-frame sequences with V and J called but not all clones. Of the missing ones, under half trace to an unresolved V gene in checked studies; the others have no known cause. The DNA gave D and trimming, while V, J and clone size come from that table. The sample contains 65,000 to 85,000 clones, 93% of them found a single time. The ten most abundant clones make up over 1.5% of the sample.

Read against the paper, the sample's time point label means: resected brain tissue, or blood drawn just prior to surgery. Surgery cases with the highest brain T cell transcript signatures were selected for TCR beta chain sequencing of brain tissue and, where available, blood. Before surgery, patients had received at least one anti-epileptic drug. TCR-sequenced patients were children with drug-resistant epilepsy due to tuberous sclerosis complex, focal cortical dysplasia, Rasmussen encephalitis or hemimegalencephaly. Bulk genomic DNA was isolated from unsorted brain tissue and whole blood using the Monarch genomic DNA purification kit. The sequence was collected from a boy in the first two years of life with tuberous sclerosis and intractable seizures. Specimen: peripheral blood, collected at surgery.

The DNA reads as follows: TGTGCCAGCAGCGACGGACAGGGGGGTCTAGCGGAGACCCAGTACTTC. Its coded protein is CASSDGQGGLAETQYF. This chain joins TRBV9 to TRBJ2-5; 10 junctional bases match TRBD1. Its CDR3 holds 16 amino acids, cysteine through phenylalanine. Solely the CDR3 DNA is kept, with 48 bases framed from the first base. The germline V gene provides CDR1 SGDLS and CDR2 YYNGEE. From V the trimming removes 3 bases and from J it removes 5 bases, while the gene matches leave 10 bases of the junction unaccounted for.